These 5 T cell receptor beta chains share one sample of origin, sequenced in a study of OX40 agonist ivuxolimab in advanced cancers. Using immunoSEQ multiplex PCR, the repertoire was profiled, and TCRdb retains in-frame clones only, with some absent. This sample has about 14,000 clones; approximately 94% occur once, and the top ten carry under 25%. The sequencing here drew on CD4+ or CD8+ T cells sorted from blood, taken in a trial of the OX40 agonist ivuxolimab. These receptor sequences come from an adult with an advanced solid tumor such as melanoma, head and neck, liver or kidney cancer.

This clone appeared a few times. The chain is built from TRBV4-1 and TRBJ1-1, with D uncertain. The CDR3 totals 14 residues. Looked up from germline, CDR1 is MGHRA and CDR2 is YSYEKL. V lost 0 bases, J lost 4 bases, and 9 bases lay in between. CDR3 DNA sequence: TGCGCCAGCAGCCAAGAGGGAGGAGCCACTGAAGCTTTCTTT. Amino acid sequence: CASSQEGGATEAFF.

This clone was detected once. The V and J genes are TRBV5-1 and TRBJ2-2; no definite D call. Looked up from germline, CDR1 is SGHRS and CDR2 is YFSETQ. The CDR3 is 14 amino acids. Trimming cost V 0 bases and J 4 bases, with 7 bases left between them. CDR3: CASSLVPLTGELFF. For the CDR3, the DNA is TGCGCCAGCAGCTTGGTTCCCCTCACCGGGGAGCTGTTTTTT.

The rearrangement links TRBV7-9 to TRBJ1-4, with unresolved D. The CDR3 extends over 16 amino acids. The germline gives CDR1 SEHNR, CDR2 FQNEAQ (reference sequence). With 0 bases removed from V and 8 bases from J, the gap between germline ends came to 16 bases. CDR3 protein: CASSLAGVPRLEKLFF. The CDR3 DNA is TGTGCCAGCAGCTTAGCTGGGGTCCCGAGGCTCGAAAAACTGTTTTTT.

This clone was seen only a few times. The V and J genes are TRBV27 and TRBJ1-4; no reliable D call. Looked up from germline, CDR1 is MNHEY and CDR2 is SMNVEV (reference sequence). V lost 0 bases and J 7 bases, leaving 3 bases between the germline ends. The CDR3 contains 12 residues. CDR3 sequence reads: CASSLSGEKLFF. CDR3 sequence (DNA): TGTGCCAGCAGTTTATCGGGTGAAAAACTGTTTTTT.

The rearrangement uses TRBV7-9 and TRBJ1-2; D gene unclear. The CDR3 contains 12 residues. Per the germline V gene, CDR1 is SEHNR and CDR2 is FQNEAQ (reference sequence). The V gene lost 2 bases and the J gene lost 4 bases, with 5 bases spanning the gap. Here the CDR3 DNA reads TGTGCCAGCAGCTTACCGGTCTATGGCTACACCTTC. Its protein product is CASSLPVYGYTF. Variable domain in full (rest from reference TRBV7-9 and TRBJ1-2): DTGVSQNPRHKITKRGQNVTFRCDPISEHNRLYWYRQTLGQGPEFLTYFQNEAQLEKSRLLSDRFSAERPKGSFSTLEIQRTEQGDSAMYLCASSLPVYGYTFGSGTRLTVV.